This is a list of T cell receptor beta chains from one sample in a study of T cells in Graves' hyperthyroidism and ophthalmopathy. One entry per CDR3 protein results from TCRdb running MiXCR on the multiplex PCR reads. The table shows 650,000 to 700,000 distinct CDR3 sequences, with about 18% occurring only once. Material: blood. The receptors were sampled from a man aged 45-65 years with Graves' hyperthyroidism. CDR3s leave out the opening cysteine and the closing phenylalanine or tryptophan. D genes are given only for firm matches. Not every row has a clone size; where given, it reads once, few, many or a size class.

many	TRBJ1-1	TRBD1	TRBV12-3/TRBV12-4	ASSLSGTGGTEAF
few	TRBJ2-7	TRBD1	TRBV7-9	ASSLGQGAGYEQY
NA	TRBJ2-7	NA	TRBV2	ASSVSGRYEQY
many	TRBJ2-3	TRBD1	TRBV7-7	ASSGGTGATDTQY
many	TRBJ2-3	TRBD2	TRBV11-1	ASSRTSGRAQDTQY
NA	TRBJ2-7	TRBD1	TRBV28	ASSLDLRTGGSYEQY
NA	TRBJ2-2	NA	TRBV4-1	ASSQEGEPNTGELF
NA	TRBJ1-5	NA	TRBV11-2	ASSRRGDVHQPQH
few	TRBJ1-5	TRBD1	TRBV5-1	ASSPTGGRYQPQH
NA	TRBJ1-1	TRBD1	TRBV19	ASSRTGISEAF
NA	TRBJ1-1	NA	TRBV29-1	SVAAAQDWTEAF
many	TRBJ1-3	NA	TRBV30	AWSALRSGNTIY
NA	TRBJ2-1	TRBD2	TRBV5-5	ASSPRDLAGEGNEQF
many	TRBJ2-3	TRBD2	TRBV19	ASSTGTSGKDTQY
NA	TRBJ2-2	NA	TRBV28	ASSFQAGELF
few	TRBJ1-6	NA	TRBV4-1	ASSPINSPLH
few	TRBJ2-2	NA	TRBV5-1	ASSLTGWGTGELF
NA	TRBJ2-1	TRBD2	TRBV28	ASSSGTSQGYNEQF
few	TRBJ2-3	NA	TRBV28	ASSLPGRTERTDTQY
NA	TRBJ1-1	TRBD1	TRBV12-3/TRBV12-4	ASSSIRTGRLRPEAF
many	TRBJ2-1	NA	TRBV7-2	ASSGHTRGNEQF
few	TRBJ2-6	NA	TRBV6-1	ASVGPTGANVLT
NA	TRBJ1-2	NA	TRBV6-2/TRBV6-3	ASSYHQILLGGYT
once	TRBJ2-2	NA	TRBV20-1	SAGEGGYTWELF
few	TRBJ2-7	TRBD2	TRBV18	ASSRGTSGATYEQY
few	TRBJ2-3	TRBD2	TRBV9	ASSVAAGGLSTDTQY
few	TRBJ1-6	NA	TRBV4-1	ARELPNSPLH
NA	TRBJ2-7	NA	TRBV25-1	ASSGPIGGVDEQY
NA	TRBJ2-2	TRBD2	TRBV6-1	ASSRTSGPGTGELF
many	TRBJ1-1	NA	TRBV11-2	ASSLDPQRAREAF